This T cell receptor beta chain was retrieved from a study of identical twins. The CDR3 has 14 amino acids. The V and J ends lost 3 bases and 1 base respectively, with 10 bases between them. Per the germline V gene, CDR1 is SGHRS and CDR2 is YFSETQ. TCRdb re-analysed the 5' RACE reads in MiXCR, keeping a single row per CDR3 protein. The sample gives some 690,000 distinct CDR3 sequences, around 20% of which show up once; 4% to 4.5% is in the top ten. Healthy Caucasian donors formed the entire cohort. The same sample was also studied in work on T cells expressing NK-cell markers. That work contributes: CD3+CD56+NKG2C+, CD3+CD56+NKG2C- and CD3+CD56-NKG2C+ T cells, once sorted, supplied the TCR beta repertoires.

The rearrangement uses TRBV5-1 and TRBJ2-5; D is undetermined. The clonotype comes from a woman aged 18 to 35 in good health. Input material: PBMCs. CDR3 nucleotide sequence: TGCGCCAGCAGCTCGGGCGCACTCCAAGAGACCCAGTACTTC. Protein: CASSSGALQETQYF.